The 8 T cell receptor beta chains presented below share a single source sample, sequenced in a study of vaccination effects on CD4 cells after COVID-19. On day 10 of culture, CD4+ T cells were separated out. Two doses of either BNT162b2 or mRNA-1273 were given to each participant. Assay: immunoSEQ multiplex PCR; the TCRdb copy retains only in-frame clones and omits some. In the table there are about 71,000 clones, around 80% of which are singletons. For these TCRs, the target antigens are not known. Here the sequenced sample was CD4+ T cells from PBMCs cultured without peptide, taken after COVID-19 vaccination. These receptors all stem from a human donor who received a COVID-19 vaccine.

V is TRBV11-2 and J is TRBJ2-7, with 10 bases fitting TRBD1. Germline V gene sequence: CDR1 SGHAT, CDR2 FQNNGV. Unmatched junction bases numbered 6, after V lost 2 bases and J lost 5 bases. The CDR3 length is 15 residues. The chain's CDR3 is CASSLPRQGAHEQYV. Written as DNA, the CDR3 is TGTGCCAGCAGCTTACCCCGACAGGGGGCGCACGAGCAGTACGTC.

The chain joins TRBV5-1 to TRBJ1-6; maybe TRBD1 (5 bases). CDR3 length: 13 amino acids. V was trimmed by 3 bases and J by 8 bases, leaving 9 bases between them. Germline V lookup: CDR1 SGHRS, CDR2 YFSETQ. The CDR3 reads CASSSRGDSPLHF. DNA for the CDR3: TGCGCCAGCAGCTCAAGGGGAGATTCACCCCTCCACTTT.

The gene calls are TRBV2 and TRBJ2-7; D is perhaps TRBD1 (6 bases). V lost 7 bases and J 6 bases, leaving 13 bases between the germline ends. CDR3 length: 12 residues. The germline gives CDR1 SNHLY, CDR2 FYNNEI. CDR3 sequence: CASNLQGSEQYV. In DNA, the CDR3 is TGTGCCAGCAACCTTCAGGGGTCCGAGCAGTACGTC.

This rearrangement joins TRBV3-1 (or the pseudogene TRBV3-2) to TRBJ2-3; D ambiguous. CDR1 is LGHDT, CDR2 YNNKEL, per germline (reference sequence). The germline V and J ends were trimmed by 4 bases and 6 bases, with 5 bases remaining between them. The CDR3 length is 11 residues. As DNA, the CDR3 is TGTGCCAGCAGCCTCCGGGATACGCAGTATTTT. It translates to CASSLRDTQYF.

The chain carries TRBV2 and TRBJ1-5; 8 positions agree with TRBD1. With V trimmed by 2 bases and J by 4 bases, 10 bases remained unmatched. Germline V lookup: CDR1 SNHLY, CDR2 FYNNEI. The CDR3 runs to 17 residues. CDR3 in amino acids: CASSEMDRVIGNQPQHF. The DNA for the CDR3 is TGTGCCAGCAGTGAAATGGACAGGGTGATAGGTAATCAGCCCCAGCATTTT.

The chain carries TRBV27 and TRBJ2-7, with D perhaps TRBD2 (5 bases). Between the trimmed V and J ends, which lost 6 bases and 2 bases, there was a span of 8 bases. This CDR3 comprises 12 residues. Germline V lookup: CDR1 MNHEY, CDR2 SMNVEV (reference sequence). CDR3 amino acids: CASREETYEQYV. The CDR3 DNA sequence: TGTGCCAGCAGGGAGGAAACCTACGAGCAGTACGTC.

This clone was seen more than once but under ten times. CDR3 nucleotides: TGTGCCAGCAGCCGGGTGGGTGAGCAGTTCTTC. It encodes CASSRVGEQFF. This rearrangement joins TRBV28 to TRBJ2-1; D uncertain. The CDR3 consists of 11 residues. Trimming removed 6 bases from V and 9 bases from J, with 9 bases in between. Germline assignment: CDR1 MDHEN and CDR2 SYDVKM.

As for this clone: An end of the junction differs from the germline gene, which may be a read error. The chain combines TRBV6-5 with TRBJ2-3; D is perhaps TRBD1 or TRBD2 (5 bases each). This CDR3 is built from 12 residues. Germline V gene lookup returns CDR1 MNHEY and CDR2 SVGAGI. This CDR3 is CAGRGGTDTQYF. The CDR3 DNA reads TGTGCCGGCAGAGGGGGCACAGATACGCAGTATTTT.